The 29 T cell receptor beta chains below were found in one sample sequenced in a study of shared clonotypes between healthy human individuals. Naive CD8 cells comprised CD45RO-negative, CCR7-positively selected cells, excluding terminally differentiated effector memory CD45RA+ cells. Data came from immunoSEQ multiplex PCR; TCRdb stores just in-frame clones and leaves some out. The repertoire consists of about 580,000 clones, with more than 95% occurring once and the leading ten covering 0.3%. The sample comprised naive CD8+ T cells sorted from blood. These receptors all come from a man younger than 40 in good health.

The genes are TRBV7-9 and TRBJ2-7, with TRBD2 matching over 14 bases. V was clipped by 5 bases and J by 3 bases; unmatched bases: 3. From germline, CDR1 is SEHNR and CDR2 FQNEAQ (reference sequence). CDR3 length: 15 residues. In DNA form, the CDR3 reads TGTGCCAGCAGCCAGGGACTAGCGGGAGACTACGAGCAGTACTTC. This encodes CASSQGLAGDYEQYF.

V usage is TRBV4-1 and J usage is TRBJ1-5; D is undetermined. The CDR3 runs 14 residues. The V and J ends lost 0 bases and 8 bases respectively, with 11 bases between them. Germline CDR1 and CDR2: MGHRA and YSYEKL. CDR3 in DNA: TGCGCCAGCAGCCAAGAAGGTTCCCCCAAGCCCCAGCATTTT. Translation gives CASSQEGSPKPQHF.

The CDR3 DNA reads TGTGCCACCAGCCCCACAGGGGCCGAGCAGTACTTC. Its protein product is CATSPTGAEQYF. This chain links TRBV15 with TRBJ2-7; TRBD1 agrees at 7 bases. Germline V gene lookup returns CDR1 LNHNV and CDR2 YYDKDF (reference sequence). The J segment lost 6 bases and the V segment lost 5 bases, leaving 4 bases of the junction unmatched. CDR3 length: 12 amino acids.

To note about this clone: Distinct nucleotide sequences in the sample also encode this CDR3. CDR3 amino acids: CASSVGGSTEAFF. The CDR3 DNA reads TGTGCCAGCAGCGTGGGGGGATCCACTGAAGCTTTCTTT. The chain recombines TRBV9 with TRBJ1-1, with a possible D match to TRBD1 (5 bases). Per the germline V gene, CDR1 is SGDLS and CDR2 is YYNGEE. There are 13 residues in the CDR3. The V gene lost 2 bases and the J gene lost 4 bases, with 9 bases spanning the gap.

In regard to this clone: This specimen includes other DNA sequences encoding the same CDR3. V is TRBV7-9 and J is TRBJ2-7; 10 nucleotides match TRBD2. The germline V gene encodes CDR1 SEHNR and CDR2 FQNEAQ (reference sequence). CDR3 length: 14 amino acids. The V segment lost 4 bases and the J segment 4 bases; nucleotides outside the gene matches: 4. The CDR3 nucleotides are TGTGCCAGCAGCTCCGGGACTAGCGCTTACGAGCAGTACTTC. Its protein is CASSSGTSAYEQYF.

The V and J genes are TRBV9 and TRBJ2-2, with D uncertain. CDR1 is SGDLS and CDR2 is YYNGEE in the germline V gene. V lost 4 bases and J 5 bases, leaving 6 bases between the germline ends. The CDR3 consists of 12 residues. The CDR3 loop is CASSLLTGELFF. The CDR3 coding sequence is TGTGCCAGCAGCCTTCTAACCGGGGAGCTGTTTTTT. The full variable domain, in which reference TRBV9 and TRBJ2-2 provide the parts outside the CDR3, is DSGVTQTPKHLITATGQRVTLRCSPRSGDLSVYWYQQSLDQGLQFLIQYYNGEERAKGNILERFSAQQFPDLHSELNLSSLELGDSALYFCASSLLTGELFFGEGSRLTVL.

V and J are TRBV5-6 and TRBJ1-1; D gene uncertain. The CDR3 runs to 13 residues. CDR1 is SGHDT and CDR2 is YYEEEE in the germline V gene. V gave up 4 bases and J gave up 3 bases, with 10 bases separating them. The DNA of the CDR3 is TGTGCCAGCAGCCCTAACACCTACACTGAAGCTTTCTTT. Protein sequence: CASSPNTYTEAFF.

The CDR3 sequence: CASSLWGTDTQYF. In DNA, the CDR3 is TGTGCCAGCAGCCTATGGGGAACAGATACGCAGTATTTT. J is TRBJ2-3 and V is TRBV9; D not certain. Germline V gene lookup returns CDR1 SGDLS and CDR2 YYNGEE. The CDR3 extends over 13 amino acids. V gave up 4 bases and J gave up 3 bases, with 9 bases separating them.

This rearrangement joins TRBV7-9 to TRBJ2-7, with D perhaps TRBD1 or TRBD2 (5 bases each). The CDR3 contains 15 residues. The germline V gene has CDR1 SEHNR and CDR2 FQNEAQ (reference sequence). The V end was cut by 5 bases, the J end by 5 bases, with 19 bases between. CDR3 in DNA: TGTGCCAGCAGCCGATGGGTGGGGACCGGCGACGAGCAGTACTTC. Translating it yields CASSRWVGTGDEQYF.

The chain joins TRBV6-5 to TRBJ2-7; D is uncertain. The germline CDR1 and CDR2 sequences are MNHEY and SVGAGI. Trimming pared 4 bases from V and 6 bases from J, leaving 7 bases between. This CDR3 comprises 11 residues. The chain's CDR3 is CASSSGVEQYF. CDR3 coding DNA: TGTGCCAGCAGTTCTGGGGTCGAGCAGTACTTC.

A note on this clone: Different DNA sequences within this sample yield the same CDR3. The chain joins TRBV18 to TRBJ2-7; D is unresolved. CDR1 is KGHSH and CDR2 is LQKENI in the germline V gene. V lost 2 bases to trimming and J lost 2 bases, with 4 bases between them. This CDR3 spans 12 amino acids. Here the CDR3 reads CASSPGPYEQYF. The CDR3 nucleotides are TGTGCCAGCTCACCAGGGCCCTACGAGCAGTACTTC.

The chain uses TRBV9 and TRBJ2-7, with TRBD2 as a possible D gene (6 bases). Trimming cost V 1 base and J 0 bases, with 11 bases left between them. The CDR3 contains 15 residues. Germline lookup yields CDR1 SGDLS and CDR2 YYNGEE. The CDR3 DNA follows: TGTGCCAGCAGCGTATCGGGAGAGCGCTCCTACGAGCAGTACTTC. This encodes CASSVSGERSYEQYF.

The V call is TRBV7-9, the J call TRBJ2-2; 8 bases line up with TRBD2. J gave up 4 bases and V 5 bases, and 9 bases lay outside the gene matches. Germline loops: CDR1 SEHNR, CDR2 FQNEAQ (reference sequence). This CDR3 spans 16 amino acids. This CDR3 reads CASSAPQREPTGELFF. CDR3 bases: TGTGCCAGCAGCGCGCCGCAGCGGGAGCCCACCGGGGAGCTGTTTTTT.

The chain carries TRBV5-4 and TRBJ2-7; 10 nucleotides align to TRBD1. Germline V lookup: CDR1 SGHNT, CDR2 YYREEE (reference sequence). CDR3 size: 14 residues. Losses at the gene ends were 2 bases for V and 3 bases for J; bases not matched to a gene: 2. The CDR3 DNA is TGTGCCAGCAGCTTCGGGACAGGGGACTACGAGCAGTACTTC. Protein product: CASSFGTGDYEQYF.

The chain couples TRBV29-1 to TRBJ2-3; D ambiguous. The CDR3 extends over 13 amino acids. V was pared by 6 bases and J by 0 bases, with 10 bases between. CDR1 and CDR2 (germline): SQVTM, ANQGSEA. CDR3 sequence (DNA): TGCAGCGTGTGGTATCCTAGCACAGATACGCAGTATTTT. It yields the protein CSVWYPSTDTQYF.

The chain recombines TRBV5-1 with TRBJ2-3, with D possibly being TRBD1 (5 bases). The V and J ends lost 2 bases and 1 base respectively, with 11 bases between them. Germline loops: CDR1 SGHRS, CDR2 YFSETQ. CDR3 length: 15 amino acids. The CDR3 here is CASSFEGAGTDTQYF. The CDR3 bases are TGCGCCAGCAGCTTCGAAGGGGCCGGCACAGATACGCAGTATTTT.

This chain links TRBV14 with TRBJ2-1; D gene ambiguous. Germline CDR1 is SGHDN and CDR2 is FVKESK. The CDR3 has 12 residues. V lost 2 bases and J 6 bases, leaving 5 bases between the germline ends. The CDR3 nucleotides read TGTGCCAGCAGCCAAAGTTTCAATGAGCAGTTCTTC. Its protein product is CASSQSFNEQFF.

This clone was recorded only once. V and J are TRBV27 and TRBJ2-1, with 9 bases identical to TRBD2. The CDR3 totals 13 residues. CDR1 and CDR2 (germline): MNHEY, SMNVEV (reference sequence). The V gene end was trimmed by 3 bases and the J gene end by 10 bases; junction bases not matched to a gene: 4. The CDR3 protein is CASSLGLATEQFF. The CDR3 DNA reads TGTGCCAGCAGTTTGGGACTAGCTACCGAGCAGTTCTTC.

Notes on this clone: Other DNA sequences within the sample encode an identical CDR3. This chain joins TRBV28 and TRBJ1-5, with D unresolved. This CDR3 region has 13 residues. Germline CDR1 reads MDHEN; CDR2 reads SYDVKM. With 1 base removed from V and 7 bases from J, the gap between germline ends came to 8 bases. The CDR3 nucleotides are TGTGCCAGCAGTTTATCGGGAAACCAGCCCCAGCATTTT. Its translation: CASSLSGNQPQHF.

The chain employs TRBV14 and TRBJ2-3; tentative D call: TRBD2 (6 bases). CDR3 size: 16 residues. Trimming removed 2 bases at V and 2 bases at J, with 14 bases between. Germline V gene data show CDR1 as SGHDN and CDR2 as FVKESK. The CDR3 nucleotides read TGTGCCAGCAGCCAAAGGAGGGATGGGCACACAGATACGCAGTATTTT. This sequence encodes CASSQRRDGHTDTQYF. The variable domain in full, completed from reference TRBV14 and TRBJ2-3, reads EAGVTQFPSHSVIEKGQTVTLRCDPISGHDNLYWYRRVMGKEIKFLLHFVKESKQDESGMPNNRFLAERTGGTYSTLKVQPAELEDSGVYFCASSQRRDGHTDTQYFGPGTRLTVL.

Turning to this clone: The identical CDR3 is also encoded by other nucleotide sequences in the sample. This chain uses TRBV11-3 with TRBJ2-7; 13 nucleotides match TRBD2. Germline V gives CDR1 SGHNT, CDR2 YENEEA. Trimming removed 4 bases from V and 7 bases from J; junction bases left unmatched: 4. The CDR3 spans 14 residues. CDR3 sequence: CASSSGLAGDEQYF. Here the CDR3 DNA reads TGTGCCAGCAGCTCCGGACTAGCGGGAGATGAGCAGTACTTC. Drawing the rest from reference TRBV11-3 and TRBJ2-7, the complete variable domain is EAGVVQSPRYKIIEKKQPVAFWCNPISGHNTLYWYLQNLGQGPELLIRYENEEAVDDSQLPKDRFSAERLKGVDSTLKIQPAELGDSAVYLCASSSGLAGDEQYFGPGTRLTVT.

Here the CDR3 DNA reads TGTGCCAGCAGTTACGGACAGGCTCGCACAGATACGCAGTATTTT. This sequence encodes CASSYGQARTDTQYF. This chain joins TRBV6-5 and TRBJ2-3, with 7 bases matching TRBD1. The CDR3 sequence is 15 residues long. Per the germline V gene, CDR1 is MNHEY and CDR2 is SVGAGI. The V segment lost 2 bases and the J segment 1 base; nucleotides outside the gene matches: 3.

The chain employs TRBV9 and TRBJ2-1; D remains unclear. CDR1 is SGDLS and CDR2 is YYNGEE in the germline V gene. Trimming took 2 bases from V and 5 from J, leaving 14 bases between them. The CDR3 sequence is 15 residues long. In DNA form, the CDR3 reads TGTGCCAGCAGCGTCGTATTCGGCTTGAACAATGAGCAGTTCTTC. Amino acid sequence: CASSVVFGLNNEQFF.

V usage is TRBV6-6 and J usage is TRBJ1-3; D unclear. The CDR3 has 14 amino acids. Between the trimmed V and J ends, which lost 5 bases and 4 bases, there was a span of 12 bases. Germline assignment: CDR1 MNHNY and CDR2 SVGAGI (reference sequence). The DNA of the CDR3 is TGTGCCAGCAGTCCCCGGGCAGAAGGAAACACCATATATTTT. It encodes CASSPRAEGNTIYF.

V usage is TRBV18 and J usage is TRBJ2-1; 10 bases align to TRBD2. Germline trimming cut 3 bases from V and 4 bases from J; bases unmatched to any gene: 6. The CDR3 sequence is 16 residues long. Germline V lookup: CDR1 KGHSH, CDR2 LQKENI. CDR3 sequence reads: CASSPKTSGLYNEQFF. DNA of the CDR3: TGTGCCAGCTCACCCAAGACTAGCGGGCTTTACAATGAGCAGTTCTTC.

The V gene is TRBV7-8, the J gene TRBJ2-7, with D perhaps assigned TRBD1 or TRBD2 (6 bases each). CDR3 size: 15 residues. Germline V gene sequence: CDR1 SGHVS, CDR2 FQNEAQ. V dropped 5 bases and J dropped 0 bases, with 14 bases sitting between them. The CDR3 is CASSVGGRFSYEQYF. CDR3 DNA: TGTGCCAGCAGCGTAGGGGGGAGGTTCTCCTACGAGCAGTACTTC. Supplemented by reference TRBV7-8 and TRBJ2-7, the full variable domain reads GAGVSQSPRYKVAKRGQDVALRCDPISGHVSLFWYQQALGQGPEFLTYFQNEAQLDKSGLPSDRFFAERPEGSVSTLKIQRTQQEDSAVYLCASSVGGRFSYEQYFGPGTRLTVT.

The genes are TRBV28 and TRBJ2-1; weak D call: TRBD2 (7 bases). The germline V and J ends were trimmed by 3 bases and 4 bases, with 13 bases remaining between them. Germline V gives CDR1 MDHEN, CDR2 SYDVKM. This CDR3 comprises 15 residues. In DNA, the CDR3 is TGTGCCAGCAGTTTTACGGGGGGCCGATACAATGAGCAGTTCTTC. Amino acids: CASSFTGGRYNEQFF.

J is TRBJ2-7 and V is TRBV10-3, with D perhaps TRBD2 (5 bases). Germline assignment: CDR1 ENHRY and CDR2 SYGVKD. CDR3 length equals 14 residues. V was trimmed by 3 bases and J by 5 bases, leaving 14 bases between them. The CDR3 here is CAISEEGTVNEQYF. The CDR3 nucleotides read TGTGCCATCAGTGAAGAGGGAACAGTCAACGAGCAGTACTTC.

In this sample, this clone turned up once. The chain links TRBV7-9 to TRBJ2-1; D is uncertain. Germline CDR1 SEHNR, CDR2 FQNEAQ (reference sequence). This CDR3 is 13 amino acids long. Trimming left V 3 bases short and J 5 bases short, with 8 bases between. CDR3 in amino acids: CASSFGRDNEQFF. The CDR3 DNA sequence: TGTGCCAGCAGCTTTGGGCGAGACAATGAGCAGTTCTTC.